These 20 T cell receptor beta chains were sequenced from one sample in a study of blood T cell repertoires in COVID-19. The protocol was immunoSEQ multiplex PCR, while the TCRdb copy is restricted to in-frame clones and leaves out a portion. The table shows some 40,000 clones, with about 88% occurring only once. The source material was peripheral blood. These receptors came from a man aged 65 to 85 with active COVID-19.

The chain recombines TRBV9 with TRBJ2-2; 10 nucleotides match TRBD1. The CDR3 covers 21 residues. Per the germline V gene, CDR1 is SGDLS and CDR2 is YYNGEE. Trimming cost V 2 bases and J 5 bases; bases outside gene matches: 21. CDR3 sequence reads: CASSVQKGGWDGTGVTGELFF. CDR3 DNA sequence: TGTGCCAGCAGCGTCCAAAAAGGGGGTTGGGACGGGACAGGGGTTACCGGGGAGCTGTTTTTT.

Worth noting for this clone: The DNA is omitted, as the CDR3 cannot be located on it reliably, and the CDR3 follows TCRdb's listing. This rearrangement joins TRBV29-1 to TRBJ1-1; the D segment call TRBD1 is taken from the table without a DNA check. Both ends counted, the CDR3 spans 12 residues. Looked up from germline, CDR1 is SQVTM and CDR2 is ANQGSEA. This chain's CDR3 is CSVGTGSNLGFF.

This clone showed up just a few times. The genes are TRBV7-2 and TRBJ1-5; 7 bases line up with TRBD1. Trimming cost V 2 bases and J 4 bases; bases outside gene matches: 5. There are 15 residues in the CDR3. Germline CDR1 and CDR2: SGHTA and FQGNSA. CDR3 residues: CASSLRGQSNQPQHF. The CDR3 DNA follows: TGTGCCAGCAGCTTACGGGGACAGTCTAATCAGCCCCAGCATTTT.

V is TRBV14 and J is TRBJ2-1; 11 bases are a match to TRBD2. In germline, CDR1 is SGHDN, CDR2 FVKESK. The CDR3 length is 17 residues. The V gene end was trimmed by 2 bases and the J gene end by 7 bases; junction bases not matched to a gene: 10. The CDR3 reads CASSQSGLAGPRNEQFF. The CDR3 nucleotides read TGTGCCAGCAGCCAATCCGGACTAGCGGGCCCTAGGAATGAGCAGTTCTTC.

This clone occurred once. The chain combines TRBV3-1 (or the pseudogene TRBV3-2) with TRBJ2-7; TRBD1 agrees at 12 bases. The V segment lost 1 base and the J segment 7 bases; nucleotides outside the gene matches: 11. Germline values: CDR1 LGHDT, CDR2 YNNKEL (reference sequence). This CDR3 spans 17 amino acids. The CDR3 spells CASSQVFRDRGQEEQYF. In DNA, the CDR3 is TGTGCCAGCAGCCAAGTTTTCCGGGACAGGGGGCAAGAAGAGCAGTACTTC.

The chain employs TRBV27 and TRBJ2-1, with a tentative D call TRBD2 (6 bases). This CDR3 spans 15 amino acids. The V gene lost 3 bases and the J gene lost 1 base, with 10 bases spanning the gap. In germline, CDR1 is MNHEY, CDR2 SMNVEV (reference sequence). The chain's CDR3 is CASSLGGKSYNEQFF. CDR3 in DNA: TGTGCCAGCAGTTTGGGCGGGAAATCCTACAATGAGCAGTTCTTC.

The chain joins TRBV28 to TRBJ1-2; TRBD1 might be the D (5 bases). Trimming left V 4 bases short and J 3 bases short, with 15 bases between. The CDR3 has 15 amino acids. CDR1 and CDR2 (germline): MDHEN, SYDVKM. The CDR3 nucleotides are TGTGCCAGCAGTTCCCCGGGGGGAAACTACTATGGCTACACCTTC. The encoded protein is CASSSPGGNYYGYTF.

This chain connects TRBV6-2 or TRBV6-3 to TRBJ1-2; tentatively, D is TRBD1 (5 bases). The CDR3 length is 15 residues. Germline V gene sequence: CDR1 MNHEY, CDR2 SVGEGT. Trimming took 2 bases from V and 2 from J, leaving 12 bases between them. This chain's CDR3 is CASSYGPGLNYGYTF. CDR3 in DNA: TGTGCCAGCAGTTACGGCCCGGGACTAAACTATGGCTACACCTTC.

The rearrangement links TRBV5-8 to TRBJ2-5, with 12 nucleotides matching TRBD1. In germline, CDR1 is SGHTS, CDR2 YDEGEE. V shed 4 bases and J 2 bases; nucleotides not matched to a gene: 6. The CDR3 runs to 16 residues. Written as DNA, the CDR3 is TGTGCCAGCAGCAACAGGGACAGGGGGCTTCAAGAGACCCAGTACTTC. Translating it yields CASSNRDRGLQETQYF.

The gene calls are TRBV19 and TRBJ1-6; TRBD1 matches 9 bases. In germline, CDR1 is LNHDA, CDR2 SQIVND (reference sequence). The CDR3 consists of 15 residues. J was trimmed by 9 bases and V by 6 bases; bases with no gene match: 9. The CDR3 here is CASSPPGTGISPLHF. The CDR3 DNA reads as TGTGCCAGTAGCCCCCCCGGGACAGGGATTTCACCCCTCCACTTT.

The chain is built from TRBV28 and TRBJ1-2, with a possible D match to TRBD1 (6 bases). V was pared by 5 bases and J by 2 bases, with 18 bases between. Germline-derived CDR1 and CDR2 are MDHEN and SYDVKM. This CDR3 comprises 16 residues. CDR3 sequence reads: CASSLGRGRGNYGYTF. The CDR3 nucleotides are TGTGCCAGCAGTCTGGGTAGGGGGAGAGGCAACTATGGCTACACCTTC.

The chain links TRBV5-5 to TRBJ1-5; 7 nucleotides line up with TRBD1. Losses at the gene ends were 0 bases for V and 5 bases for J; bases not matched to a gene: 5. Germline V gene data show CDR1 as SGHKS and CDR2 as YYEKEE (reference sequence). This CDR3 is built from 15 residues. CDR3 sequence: CASSLVGGFDQPQHF. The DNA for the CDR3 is TGTGCCAGCAGCTTGGTAGGGGGCTTCGATCAGCCCCAGCATTTT.

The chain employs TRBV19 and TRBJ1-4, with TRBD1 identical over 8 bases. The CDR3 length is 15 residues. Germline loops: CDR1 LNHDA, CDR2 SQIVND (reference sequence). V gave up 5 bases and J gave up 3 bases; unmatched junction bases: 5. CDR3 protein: CASSVRGPSNEKLFF. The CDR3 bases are TGTGCCAGTAGTGTCAGGGGGCCGTCTAATGAAAAACTGTTTTTT.

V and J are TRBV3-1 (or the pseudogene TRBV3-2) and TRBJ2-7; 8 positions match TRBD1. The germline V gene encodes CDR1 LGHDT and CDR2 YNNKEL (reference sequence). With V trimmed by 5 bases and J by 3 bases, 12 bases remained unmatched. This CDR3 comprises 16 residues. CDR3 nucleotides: TGTGCCAGCAGCTCAACAGGACAGGGAAGGGTCTACGAGCAGTACTTC. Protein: CASSSTGQGRVYEQYF.

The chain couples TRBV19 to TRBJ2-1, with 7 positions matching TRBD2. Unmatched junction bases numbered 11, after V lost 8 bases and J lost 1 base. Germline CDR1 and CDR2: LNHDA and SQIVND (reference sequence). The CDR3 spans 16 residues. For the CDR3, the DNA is TGTGCCAGTGGGCGGGGAGGGGCTGGATCCTACAATGAGCAGTTCTTC. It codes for CASGRGGAGSYNEQFF.

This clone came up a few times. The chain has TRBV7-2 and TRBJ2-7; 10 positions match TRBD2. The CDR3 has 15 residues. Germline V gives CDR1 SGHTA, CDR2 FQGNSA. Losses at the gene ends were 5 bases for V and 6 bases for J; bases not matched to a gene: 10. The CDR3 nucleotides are TGTGCCAGCAGCCGCGACGCTAGCGGGGGATCCGAGCAGTACTTC. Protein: CASSRDASGGSEQYF.

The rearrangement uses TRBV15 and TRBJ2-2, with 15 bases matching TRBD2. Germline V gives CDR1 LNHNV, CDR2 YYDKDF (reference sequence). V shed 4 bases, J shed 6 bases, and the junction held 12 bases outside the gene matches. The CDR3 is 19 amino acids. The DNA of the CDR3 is TGTGCCACCAGCAAAACTACCCGGACTAGCGGGAGGGATCCCGGGGAGCTGTTTTTT. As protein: CATSKTTRTSGRDPGELFF.

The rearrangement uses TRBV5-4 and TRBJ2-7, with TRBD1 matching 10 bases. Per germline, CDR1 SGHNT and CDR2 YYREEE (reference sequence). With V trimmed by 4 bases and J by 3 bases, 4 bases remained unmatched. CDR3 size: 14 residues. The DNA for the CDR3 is TGTGCCAGCAGCAGGGGACAGGGGCTCTACGAGCAGTACTTC. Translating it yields CASSRGQGLYEQYF.

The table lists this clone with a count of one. This CDR3 reads CASSPGSTEAFF. The CDR3 DNA is TGTGCCAGCAGCCCAGGGTCCACTGAAGCTTTCTTT. The rearrangement joins TRBV9 to TRBJ1-1; TRBD1 might be the D (5 bases). V gave up 4 bases and J gave up 4 bases, with 8 bases separating them. This CDR3 has 12 amino acids. CDR1 is SGDLS and CDR2 is YYNGEE in the germline V gene.

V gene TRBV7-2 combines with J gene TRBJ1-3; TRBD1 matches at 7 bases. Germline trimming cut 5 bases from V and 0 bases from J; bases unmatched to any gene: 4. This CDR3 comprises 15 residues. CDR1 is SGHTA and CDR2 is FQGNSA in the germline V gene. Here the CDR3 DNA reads TGTGCCAGCAGCCAAGGGACAGCCTCTGGAAACACCATATATTTT. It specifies CASSQGTASGNTIYF.